The 32 T cell receptor beta chains reported below all come from one sample, sequenced in a study of regulatory T cells in long-lasting Graves disease. The sample's time point: persistent/refractory GD, antithyroid drugs over 5 years with positive TRAb. Extracted PBMC RNA gave rise to the TCR library. Building of the TCR beta libraries involved iRepertoire HTBI primers and Arm-PCR of CDR3 regions. TCRdb ran MiXCR on the multiplex PCR reads and lists one entry per CDR3 protein. The data contain 400,000 or so distinct CDR3 sequences, 23% of them singletons. The starting material was peripheral blood mononuclear cells (PBMCs), obtained when the disease was refractory, from a patient treated with antithyroid drugs. The receptors originated from a female donor with Graves disease.

In its sample, this clonotype was seen many times. This chain links TRBV12-3 or TRBV12-4 with TRBJ1-5, with D tentatively TRBD1 (5 bases). The ends were cut back, 1 base at V and 0 bases at J, with 16 bases in the middle. CDR3 length: 18 amino acids. For the CDR3, the DNA is TGTGCCAGCAGTTTAGAATCCGGGGCCTCTTATAGCAATCAGCCCCAGCATTTT. Its protein product is CASSLESGASYSNQPQHF.

This clonotype was counted at least ten times. The chain couples TRBV27 to TRBJ2-5, with D perhaps being TRBD1 or TRBD2 (5 bases each). The CDR3 has 14 amino acids. V was pared by 9 bases and J by 2 bases, with 16 bases between. Germline V gene data show CDR1 as MNHEY and CDR2 as SMNVEV (reference sequence). The chain's CDR3 is CASSMWGRQETQYF. In DNA, the CDR3 is TGTGCCAGTTCTATGTGGGGACGGCAAGAGACCCAGTACTTC.

This clonotype occurred a few times. The chain recombines TRBV28 with TRBJ1-2, with D tentatively TRBD1 (6 bases). Deletions cut 6 bases from V and 8 bases from J, with 16 bases between. The germline V gene encodes CDR1 MDHEN and CDR2 SYDVKM. This CDR3 spans 13 amino acids. The CDR3 is CASRGGVVGGYTF. Written as DNA, the CDR3 is TGTGCCAGCAGAGGGGGTGTAGTGGGGGGCTACACCTTC.

This clonotype was observed a handful of times. The CDR3 nucleotides read TGCAGTGCTAGGAAGAGCCGGGACAGGGTGAACACCGGGGAGCTGTTTTTT. It specifies CSARKSRDRVNTGELFF. V and J are TRBV20-1 and TRBJ2-2; 9 positions match TRBD1. V shed 3 bases, J shed 1 base, and the junction held 9 bases outside the gene matches. Per germline, CDR1 DFQATT and CDR2 SNEGSKA (reference sequence). The CDR3 sequence is 17 residues long.

The chain carries TRBV10-3 and TRBJ2-3; tentatively, D is TRBD1 (6 bases). The germline gives CDR1 ENHRY, CDR2 SYGVKD. Trimming removed 0 bases from V and 5 bases from J, with 12 bases in between. This CDR3 region has 15 residues. CDR3 sequence (DNA): TGTGCCATCAGTGAGTCACAGGGACACAAAGATACGCAGTATTTT. This codes for CAISESQGHKDTQYF.

In this sample, this clonotype turned up a few times. This chain joins TRBV15 and TRBJ1-5; D not resolved. V lost 0 bases and J lost 3, with 9 bases in between. The CDR3 sequence is 15 residues long. The germline CDR1 and CDR2 sequences are LNHNV and YYDKDF (reference sequence). The CDR3 protein is CATSRDPRLNQPQHF. The CDR3 nucleotides are TGTGCCACCAGCAGAGATCCCAGGCTCAATCAGCCCCAGCATTTT. Full variable domain (missing parts from reference TRBV15 and TRBJ1-5): DAMVIQNPRYQVTQFGKPVTLSCSQTLNHNVMYWYQQKSSQAPKLLFHYYDKDFNNEADTPDNFQSRRPNTSFCFLDIRSPGLGDTAMYLCATSRDPRLNQPQHFGDGTRLSIL.

This clonotype occurred many times. The CDR3 is CASGGQPILGYTF. CDR3 DNA sequence: TGTGCCAGCGGCGGGCAACCAATCCTTGGCTACACCTTC. The chain recombines TRBV7-2 with TRBJ1-2; no clear D gene. Germline CDR1 is SGHTA and CDR2 is FQGNSA. Between the trimmed V and J ends, which lost 8 bases and 7 bases, there was a span of 17 bases. The CDR3 runs to 13 residues.

This clonotype was picked up a small number of times. The DNA of the CDR3 is TGCAGTGCTAGACTCGAGCATTATGGCTACACCTTC. Amino acid sequence: CSARLEHYGYTF. The V gene is TRBV20-1, the J gene TRBJ1-2; D call uncertain. Looked up from germline, CDR1 is DFQATT and CDR2 is SNEGSKA (reference sequence). The CDR3 totals 12 residues. V lost 2 bases and J lost 5, with 9 bases in between.

This clonotype turned up a few times. The chain recombines TRBV2 with TRBJ2-6, with TRBD2 identical over 13 bases. CDR1 is SNHLY and CDR2 is FYNNEI in the germline V gene. Unmatched junction bases numbered 15, after V lost 6 bases and J lost 1 base. The CDR3 spans 21 residues. The CDR3 loop reads CASRGGLAGAPVWSGANVLTF. The DNA for the CDR3 is TGTGCCAGCAGGGGAGGACTAGCGGGAGCCCCCGTCTGGTCTGGGGCCAACGTCCTGACTTTC.

This clonotype was counted between two and nine times. This sequence joins TRBV19 and TRBJ1-5; possible D gene TRBD1, 6 bases. The germline gives CDR1 LNHDA, CDR2 SQIVND (reference sequence). With 5 bases removed from V and 6 bases from J, the gap between germline ends came to 17 bases. CDR3 size: 15 residues. This CDR3 is CASSPPKTGAQPQHF. The CDR3 DNA sequence: TGTGCCAGTAGTCCCCCCAAGACGGGGGCTCAGCCCCAGCATTTT.

The count of this clonotype is one. The CDR3 sequence is CASQLSWGPVDTEAFF. As DNA, the CDR3 is TGTGCCAGCCAGTTATCTTGGGGCCCTGTGGACACTGAAGCTTTCTTT. This chain uses TRBV6-5 with TRBJ1-1; D perhaps matches TRBD1 (5 bases). The ends were cut back, 8 bases at V and 3 bases at J, with 22 bases in the middle. This CDR3 is built from 16 residues. Per the germline V gene, CDR1 is MNHEY and CDR2 is SVGAGI.

This clonotype was counted ten times or more. The V gene is TRBV20-1, the J gene TRBJ2-7, with unresolved D. CDR1 is DFQATT, CDR2 SNEGSKA, per germline (reference sequence). This CDR3 spans 13 amino acids. V gave up 1 base and J gave up 1 base, with 8 bases separating them. CDR3 sequence: CSARVRRSYEQYF. The CDR3 region has the DNA TGCAGTGCTAGAGTGCGGCGATCCTACGAGCAGTACTTC.

The chain uses TRBV12-3 or TRBV12-4 and TRBJ2-3; tentative D call: TRBD1 (7 bases). Trimming cost V 3 bases and J 0 bases, with 13 bases left between them. This CDR3 has 16 residues. The CDR3 region is CASSLQGGTSTDTQYF. The CDR3 DNA reads TGTGCCAGCAGTTTGCAGGGGGGTACTAGCACAGATACGCAGTATTTT.

This clonotype occurred a few times. The V and J genes are TRBV7-3 and TRBJ2-2; 7 bases fit TRBD2. V was pared by 1 base and J by 7 bases, with 6 bases of the junction left unmatched. The germline V gene encodes CDR1 SGHTA and CDR2 FQGTGA. The CDR3 is 15 amino acids. The CDR3 loop is CASSLSPSGRGELFF. The CDR3 DNA reads as TGTGCCAGCAGCTTAAGTCCTAGCGGCCGCGGGGAGCTGTTTTTT.

Concerning this clonotype itself: Lacking the conserved final phenylalanine or tryptophan, this CDR3 likely reflects a read error. The V and J genes are TRBV5-1 and TRBJ2-2; 8 nucleotides agree with TRBD1. V lost 4 bases, J lost 1 base, and 3 bases stayed unmatched. CDR1 SGHRS and CDR2 YFSETQ come from the germline V gene. The CDR3 contains 15 residues. CDR3 in amino acids: CASSPGTGNTGELFS. The CDR3, as DNA: TGCGCCAGCAGCCCCGGGACAGGGAACACCGGGGAGCTGTTTTCT.

CDR3 DNA: TGTGCCAGCTCACCGGACCGCCCTTTAGAGACCCAGTACTTC. It encodes CASSPDRPLETQYF. The genes are TRBV18 and TRBJ2-5; D not resolved. Looked up from germline, CDR1 is KGHSH and CDR2 is LQKENI. Between the trimmed V and J ends, which lost 3 bases and 4 bases, there was a span of 12 bases. This CDR3 contains 14 residues.

This clonotype was observed a handful of times. The chain recombines TRBV20-1 with TRBJ2-1; 14 bases are a match to TRBD2. CDR3 length: 17 residues. With V trimmed by 4 bases and J by 5 bases, 10 bases remained unmatched. Looked up from germline, CDR1 is DFQATT and CDR2 is SNEGSKA (reference sequence). CDR3 DNA sequence: TGCAGTGCTACGTTGACTAGCGGGAGGGCGGGTAACAATGAGCAGTTCTTC. Amino acid sequence: CSATLTSGRAGNNEQFF.

This sequence joins TRBV6-5 and TRBJ2-4, with D hard to call. Germline V gene data show CDR1 as MNHEY and CDR2 as SVGAGI. Between the trimmed V and J ends, which lost 3 bases and 3 bases, there was a span of 15 bases. CDR3 length equals 16 residues. The CDR3 sequence: CASSYSRAQNKNIQYF. For the CDR3, the DNA is TGTGCCAGCAGTTATTCCCGCGCGCAGAACAAAAACATTCAGTACTTC.

This clonotype was counted ten times or more. The chain is built from TRBV7-2 and TRBJ1-4; D call uncertain. Germline V CDR1 and CDR2: SGHTA, FQGNSA. The CDR3 is 12 residues long. The germline V and J ends were trimmed by 2 bases and 6 bases, with 4 bases remaining between them. The CDR3 DNA is TGTGCCAGCAGCTTAACGGATGAAAAACTGTTTTTT. It encodes CASSLTDEKLFF.

The chain recombines TRBV19 with TRBJ1-1, with D uncertain. This CDR3 has 15 residues. Germline lookup yields CDR1 LNHDA and CDR2 SQIVND (reference sequence). V lost 7 bases and J 4 bases, leaving 19 bases between the germline ends. The CDR3 DNA reads as TGTGCCAGTACCCCTGGAGGAGTTTTGGGCACTGAAGCTTTCTTT. It yields the protein CASTPGGVLGTEAFF.

V usage is TRBV29-1 and J usage is TRBJ1-1; no reliable D call. CDR3 length: 10 residues. Trimming stripped 4 bases from V and 8 bases from J, with 8 bases between. The V gene's germline CDR1 is SQVTM and CDR2 ANQGSEA. The CDR3 bases are TGCAGCGTTGTGGGCGCCGAAGCTTTCTTT. It codes for CSVVGAEAFF. Complete variable domain (other parts from reference TRBV29-1 and TRBJ1-1): SAVISQKPSRDICQRGTSLTIQCQVDSQVTMMFWYRQQPGQSLTLIATANQGSEATYESGFVIDKFPISRPNLTFSTLTVSNMSPEDSSIYLCSVVGAEAFFGQGTRLTVV.

The V and J genes are TRBV20-1 and TRBJ1-1, with 10 nucleotides matching TRBD1. Germline V lookup: CDR1 DFQATT, CDR2 SNEGSKA (reference sequence). This CDR3 contains 14 residues. The trim removed 3 bases at V and 7 bases at J, leaving 8 bases unmatched. The CDR3 spells CSARDRGVWDEAFF. In nucleotides, the CDR3 is TGCAGTGCTAGGGACAGGGGGGTCTGGGATGAAGCTTTCTTT.

This clonotype was found a few times. The chain has TRBV27 and TRBJ2-7; maybe TRBD2 (5 bases). Per the germline V gene, CDR1 is MNHEY and CDR2 is SMNVEV (reference sequence). This CDR3 is built from 15 residues. V dropped 5 bases and J dropped 4 bases, with 18 bases sitting between them. The CDR3 protein is CASSNSPGRGYEQYF. The CDR3 region has the DNA TGTGCCAGCAGTAACTCACCGGGGAGAGGATACGAGCAGTACTTC.

The CDR3 loop reads CASSPTSGRQDNEQFF. The CDR3 DNA sequence: TGTGCCAGCTCCCCGACTAGCGGGAGGCAGGACAATGAGCAGTTCTTC. The rearrangement joins TRBV18 to TRBJ2-5; TRBD2 matches at 13 bases. The closer fit of TRBJ2-1 to the DNA end suggests the J call may be wrong. Germline V gene lookup returns CDR1 KGHSH and CDR2 LQKENI. The CDR3 sequence is 16 residues long.

The chain couples TRBV29-1 to TRBJ1-4; possibly TRBD1 for D (5 bases). This CDR3 spans 14 amino acids. Trimming stripped 7 bases from V and 7 bases from J, with 19 bases between. Germline V lookup: CDR1 SQVTM, CDR2 ANQGSEA. DNA for the CDR3: TGCAGCGCCGAAGGGACGGACGTGACTGAAAAACTGTTTTTT. As protein: CSAEGTDVTEKLFF.

In this sample, this clonotype turned up a few times. The chain links TRBV30 to TRBJ1-2; D is possibly TRBD1 (5 bases). V lost 3 bases and J lost 2, with 10 bases in between. Germline CDR1 reads GTSNPN; CDR2 reads SVGIG (reference sequence). The length of the CDR3 is 13 residues. The CDR3 here is CAWRYDRNYGYTF. DNA of the CDR3: TGTGCCTGGAGATATGACAGAAACTATGGCTACACCTTC.

Only a few counts were recorded for this clonotype. This sequence joins TRBV5-6 and TRBJ2-2; 11 nucleotides line up with TRBD1. Germline values: CDR1 SGHDT, CDR2 YYEEEE. The CDR3 covers 16 residues. J lost 7 bases, V lost 1 base, and 6 bases had no gene match. The CDR3 nucleotides read TGTGCCAGCAGCTTGTTCCGGACAGGGGGCAACGGGGAGCTGTTTTTT. This codes for CASSLFRTGGNGELFF.

The chain carries TRBV19 and TRBJ1-2, with TRBD1 as a possible D gene (5 bases). The CDR3 loop spans 13 amino acids. Trimming left V 3 bases short and J 8 bases short, with 13 bases between. The V gene's germline CDR1 is LNHDA and CDR2 SQIVND (reference sequence). CDR3 bases: TGTGCCAGTAGTATCAAGGGGATGGACGGCTACACCTTC. Translation gives CASSIKGMDGYTF.

In regard to this clonotype: A read error is possible here, since a much larger clone lies one base away. V and J are TRBV4-1 and TRBJ1-1; 9 bases line up with TRBD1. J gave up 4 bases and V 3 bases, and 6 bases lay outside the gene matches. The CDR3 covers 15 residues. CDR1 and CDR2 from the germline V gene are MGHRA and YSYEKL. In nucleotides, the CDR3 is TGCGCCAGCAGCCACGGGACAGGGAGGGGCACTGAAGCTTTCTTT. It codes for CASSHGTGRGTEAFF.

This clonotype turned up a few times. The genes are TRBV5-1 and TRBJ1-2, with 9 bases identical to TRBD1. This CDR3 is 13 amino acids long. Germline V CDR1 and CDR2: SGHRS, YFSETQ. Unmatched junction bases numbered 5, after V lost 5 bases and J lost 6 bases. CDR3 nucleotide sequence: TGCGCCAGCAGTTACAGGGGGCCGGATGGCTACACCTTC. It yields the protein CASSYRGPDGYTF.

The chain links TRBV14 to TRBJ2-2, with 7 bases matching TRBD2. Germline CDR1 reads SGHDN; CDR2 reads FVKESK. Trimming removed 0 bases from V and 5 bases from J; junction bases left unmatched: 12. This CDR3 has 18 residues. The CDR3 DNA reads TGTGCCAGCAGCCAAGATTTTCGGCTAGCGGAACCTACCGGGGAGCTGTTTTTT. It is translated as CASSQDFRLAEPTGELFF.

This clonotype was recorded at least ten times. The CDR3 DNA reads as TGTGCCAGCAGGTTAGGGGGACACACTGAAGCTTTCTTT. Protein: CASRLGGHTEAFF. The chain is built from TRBV28 and TRBJ1-1, with a possible D match to TRBD1 (6 bases). The CDR3 sequence is 13 residues long. Germline CDR1 and CDR2: MDHEN and SYDVKM. Trimming stripped 6 bases from V and 3 bases from J, with 11 bases between.